The present TCR beta chain was sequenced within a study of T cell responses to AZD1222 COVID-19 vaccine. Pooling covered second doses at about 4 or about 12 weeks. Method: immunoSEQ multiplex PCR; TCRdb's copy keeps in-frame clones and lacks some. The sample records 140,000 or so clones, 92% being singletons. Study-wide points: The study identified only six AZD1222 recipients as seropositive at baseline. Clonal diversity was possibly underestimated, and the donors were mostly white British, with more females. After two AZD1222 doses, spike-specific TCR breadth and depth rose versus day 0.

Worth noting for this clone: The antigen is not known.

The CDR3 extends over 13 amino acids. Trimming removed 1 base from V and 4 bases from J, with 5 bases in between. The chain is built from TRBV12-3 or TRBV12-4 and TRBJ2-1, with unresolved D. This sequence was found in an adult who received the AZD1222 COVID-19 vaccine. The specimen was peripheral blood, collected 28 days after the second AZD1222 dose. The CDR3 bases are TGTGCCAGCAGTTTAGATAGGTACAATGAGCAGTTCTTC. Protein sequence: CASSLDRYNEQFF.